This TCR beta chain stems from a study of T cells in Graves' hyperthyroidism and ophthalmopathy. Study outcomes and limitations: Classification by a 13 V-J model distinguished ophthalmopathy from stable hyperthyroidism.

Source material for PBMCs was about 10 ml fresh peripheral blood. Amplified TCR beta CDR3 regions came from RNA transcripts. Primed by the HTBI set, a first-round RT-PCR was run on the TCR CDR3. Using its own MiXCR run on the multiplex PCR reads, TCRdb lists one record per CDR3 protein. The data show around 720,000 distinct CDR3 sequences, about a third seen once. Germline V lookup: CDR1 SGHTA, CDR2 FQGNSA. This CDR3 spans 16 amino acids. V was clipped by 6 bases and J by 5 bases, with 22 bases between them. Remarks on this clonotype: Its antigen is currently unknown.

The sequencing input was blood. The rearrangement joins TRBV7-2 to TRBJ1-1; D call uncertain. This receptor was identified in a woman in her 40s with Graves' hyperthyroidism. In nucleotides, the CDR3 is TGTGCCAGCAGTTATGGCGGGGTAGGGTTCAGGACTGAAGCTTTCTTT. It translates to CASSYGGVGFRTEAFF.